The present entry profiles one T cell receptor (beta chain) with its context. The use of a sample-barcoded 5' primer and a J-beta primer mix characterized a second PCR of 7 to 11 cycles. Sequencing recovered at least 2.5 million CDR3-containing paired-end reads from each sample. TCRdb used MiXCR to reprocess the 5' RACE reads, holding one entry per CDR3 protein. The table includes hundreds of thousands of distinct CDR3 sequences, approximately 52% detected once. The CDR3 consists of 13 residues. Per the germline V gene, CDR1 is ENHRY and CDR2 is SYGVKD. J lost 7 bases, V lost 7 bases, and 7 bases had no gene match. This sample is drawn from a study of blood T cells in healthy people across ages.

The sequence derives from a woman aged 80 or over in good health. The gene calls are TRBV10-3 and TRBJ2-1; 7 nucleotides agree with TRBD1. The source material was blood. CDR3 residues: CAITKTGSNEQFF. For the CDR3, the DNA is TGTGCCATCACCAAGACAGGGTCGAATGAGCAGTTCTTC.